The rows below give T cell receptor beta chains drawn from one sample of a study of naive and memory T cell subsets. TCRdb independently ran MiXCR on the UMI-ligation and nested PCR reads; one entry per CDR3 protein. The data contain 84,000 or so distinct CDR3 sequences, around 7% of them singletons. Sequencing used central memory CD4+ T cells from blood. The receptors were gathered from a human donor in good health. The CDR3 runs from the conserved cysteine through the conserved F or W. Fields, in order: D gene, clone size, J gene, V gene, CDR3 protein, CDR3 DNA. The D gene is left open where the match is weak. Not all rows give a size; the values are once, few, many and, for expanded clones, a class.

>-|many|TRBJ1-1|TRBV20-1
CSARRQELNTEAFF
TGCAGTGCTAGAAGACAGGAATTAAACACTGAAGCTTTCTTT
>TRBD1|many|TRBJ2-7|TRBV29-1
CSAYGDRGGTGEQYF
TGCAGCGCTTATGGGGACAGGGGAGGGACGGGCGAGCAGTACTTC
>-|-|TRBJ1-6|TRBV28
CASSRGLAANSPLHF
TGTGCCAGCAGTCGCGGACTTGCGGCTAATTCACCCCTCCACTTT
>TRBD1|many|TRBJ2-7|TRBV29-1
CSVEPGQGGREQYF
TGCAGCGTTGAACCGGGACAGGGTGGGCGTGAGCAGTACTTC
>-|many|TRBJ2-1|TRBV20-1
CSARVVSYNEQFF
TGCAGTGCTAGAGTGGTGTCTTACAATGAGCAGTTCTTC
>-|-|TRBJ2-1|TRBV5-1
CASRRQEPVYNEQFF
TGCGCCAGCAGGAGACAGGAGCCCGTATACAATGAGCAGTTCTTC
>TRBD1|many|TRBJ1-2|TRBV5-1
CASRQGQGAYGYTF
TGCGCCAGCAGGCAAGGACAGGGGGCCTATGGCTACACCTTC
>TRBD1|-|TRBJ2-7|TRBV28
CASSHRQGYPYEQYF
TGTGCCAGCAGTCATCGACAGGGGTACCCCTACGAGCAGTACTTC
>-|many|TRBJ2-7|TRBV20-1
CSASSYEQYF
TGCAGTGCCAGTTCCTACGAGCAGTACTTC
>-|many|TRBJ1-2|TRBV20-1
CSARLGAHGYTF
TGCAGTGCTAGATTGGGAGCTCATGGCTACACCTTC
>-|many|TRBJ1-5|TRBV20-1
CSARDRIIGAPNQPQHF
TGCAGTGCTAGAGATCGGATCATTGGGGCCCCTAATCAGCCCCAGCATTTT
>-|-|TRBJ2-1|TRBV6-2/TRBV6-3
CASSPLNEQFF
TGTGCCAGCTCCCCTTTGAATGAGCAGTTCTTC
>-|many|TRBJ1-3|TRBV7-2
CASSLRTASGNTIYF
TGTGCCAGCAGCTTAAGGACAGCCTCTGGAAACACCATATATTTT
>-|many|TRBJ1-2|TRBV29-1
CSVETPTNYGYTF
TGCAGCGTTGAGACACCGACTAACTATGGCTACACCTTC
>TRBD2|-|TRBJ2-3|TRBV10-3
CAISSGLGGGAGDTQYF
TGTGCCATCAGCTCGGGACTAGGTGGAGGGGCCGGAGATACGCAGTATTTT
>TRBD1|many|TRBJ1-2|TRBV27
CASSLYGGQGDGYTF
TGTGCCAGCAGTTTATACGGGGGACAGGGGGATGGCTACACCTTC
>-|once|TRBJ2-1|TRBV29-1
CSAENRLQGYNEQFF
TGCAGCGCCGAAAACAGGCTGCAGGGATACAATGAGCAGTTCTTC
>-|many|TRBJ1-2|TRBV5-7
CASSFSFNYGYTF
TGTGCCAGCAGCTTCAGTTTTAACTATGGCTACACCTTC
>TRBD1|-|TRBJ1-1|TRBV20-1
CSATRQGRYTEAFF
TGCAGTGCTACGCGACAGGGGCGATACACTGAAGCTTTCTTT
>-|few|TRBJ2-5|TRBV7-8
CASSLNFQGETQYF
TGTGCCAGCAGCCTTAATTTCCAGGGAGAGACCCAGTACTTC
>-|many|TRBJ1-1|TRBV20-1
CSASNREAFF
TGCAGTGCTAGCAACAGGGAAGCTTTCTTT
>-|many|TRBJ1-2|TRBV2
CATGQSPNYGYTF
TGTGCCACTGGACAGAGCCCTAACTATGGCTACACCTTC
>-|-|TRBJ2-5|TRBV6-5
CASSYSMAGGETQYF
TGTGCCAGCAGTTACTCGATGGCTGGTGGGGAGACCCAGTACTTC
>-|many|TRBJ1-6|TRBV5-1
CASAGHTPSSPLHF
TGCGCCAGTGCAGGACATACCCCTTCGTCACCCCTCCACTTT
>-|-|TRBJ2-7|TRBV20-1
CSARGGISYEQYF
TGCAGTGCTAGAGGGGGGATCTCCTACGAGCAGTACTTC
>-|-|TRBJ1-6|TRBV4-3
CASSQVGGPGRAPLHF
TGCGCCAGCAGCCAAGTCGGCGGGCCAGGACGGGCGCCCCTCCACTTT
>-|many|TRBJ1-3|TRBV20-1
CSARVDNSGNTIYF
TGCAGTGCTAGAGTGGACAACTCTGGAAACACCATATATTTT
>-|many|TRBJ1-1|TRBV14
CASSLFMNTEAFF
TGTGCCAGCAGCCTGTTCATGAACACTGAAGCTTTCTTT
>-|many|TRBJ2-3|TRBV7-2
CASSLASSGTDTQYF
TGTGCCAGCAGCTTAGCTAGTAGCGGCACAGATACGCAGTATTTT
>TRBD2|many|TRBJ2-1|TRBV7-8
CASSLWTSGRRYNEQFF
TGTGCCAGCAGCTTATGGACTAGCGGGAGGAGATACAATGAGCAGTTCTTC
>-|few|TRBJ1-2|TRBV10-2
CASTRTGGGYTF
TGCGCCAGCACTAGGACCGGAGGCGGCTACACCTTC
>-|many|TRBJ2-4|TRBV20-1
CSAEGAGTPIKNIQYF
TGCAGTGCGGAGGGTGCCGGGACTCCCATCAAAAACATTCAGTACTTC